This T cell receptor beta chain originates from a study of shared clonotypes between healthy human individuals. Splitting of each subset's genomic DNA was done evenly across several immunoSEQ plates. Profiled with immunoSEQ multiplex PCR; TCRdb holds only in-frame clones, not every one. The top ten hold roughly 1.1% of the sample, which has around 2,000,000 clones, just under 95% seen once. Study-wide findings and caveats: Inspection by rarefaction showed sorted-subset sequencing to be incomplete despite large depth. Generally, naive subsets (rather than memory subsets) showed larger estimated richness.

With respect to this clone: The antigen is not known.

Naive CD8 cells, CD45RO-negative and positively selected for CCR7, excluded terminally differentiated effector memory CD45RA+ cells. This receptor was obtained from a man aged 18 to 30 in good health. Sequences were obtained from naive CD8+ T cells sorted from blood.

CDR3 sequence reads: CASSFQGARNEQYF. DNA of the CDR3: TGTGCCAGCAGTTTCCAGGGGGCGCGGAACGAGCAGTACTTC. The J gene is TRBJ2-7, the V gene TRBV27; TRBD1 agrees at 8 bases. Germline V gene lookup returns CDR1 MNHEY and CDR2 SMNVEV (reference sequence). Germline trimming cut 3 bases from V and 5 bases from J; bases unmatched to any gene: 6. This CDR3 is 14 amino acids long.